The entry below gives a single T cell receptor beta chain sequence along with its context. Its antigen is undetermined. Germline V lookup: CDR1 SGHRS, CDR2 YFSETQ. Trimming shortened V by 4 bases and J by 2 bases, and 15 bases separated the two germline ends. The CDR3 is 16 residues long. These donors, healthy bone marrow donors, were studied. This entry is derived from a study of cytomegalovirus exposure and HLA in healthy donors. Study findings and constraints: Several of the most significant clusters appeared, in a later analysis, to be linked to common viral pathogens.

Both 60 Vbeta primers and 13 Jbeta primers went into the PCR. Profiling relied on immunoSEQ multiplex PCR, and the TCRdb table lists in-frame clones only, not all of them. The sample includes 95,000 to 100,000 clones, about four fifths seen only once; the top ten take approximately 4%. This clonotype was sampled from a female donor in good health and CMV-seropositive. The chain couples TRBV5-1 to TRBJ1-4; perhaps TRBD1 as D (5 bases). Sequencing was done on a sample of PBMCs. The DNA of the CDR3 is TGCGCCAGCAGCGACGGCGGGGGTTCGACTAATGAAAAACTGTTTTTT. Translated, it gives CASSDGGGSTNEKLFF. The whole variable domain, filled in from reference TRBV5-1 and TRBJ1-4, reads KAGVTQTPRYLIKTRGQQVTLSCSPISGHRSVSWYQQTPGQGLQFLFEYFSETQRNKGNFPGRFSGRQFSNSRSEMNVSTLELGDSALYLCASSDGGGSTNEKLFFGSGTQLSVL.